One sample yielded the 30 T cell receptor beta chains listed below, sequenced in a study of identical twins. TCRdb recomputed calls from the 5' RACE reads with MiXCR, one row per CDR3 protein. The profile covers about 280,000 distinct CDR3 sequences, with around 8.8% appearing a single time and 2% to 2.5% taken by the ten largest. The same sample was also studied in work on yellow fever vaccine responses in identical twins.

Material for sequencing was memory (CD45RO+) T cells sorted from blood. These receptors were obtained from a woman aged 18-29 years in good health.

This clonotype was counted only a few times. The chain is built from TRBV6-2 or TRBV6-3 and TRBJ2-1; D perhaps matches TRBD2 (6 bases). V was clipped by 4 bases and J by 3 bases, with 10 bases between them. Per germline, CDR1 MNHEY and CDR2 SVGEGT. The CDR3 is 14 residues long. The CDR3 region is CASSLFGGYNEQFF. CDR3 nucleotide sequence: TGTGCCAGCAGTTTGTTCGGGGGCTACAATGAGCAGTTCTTC.

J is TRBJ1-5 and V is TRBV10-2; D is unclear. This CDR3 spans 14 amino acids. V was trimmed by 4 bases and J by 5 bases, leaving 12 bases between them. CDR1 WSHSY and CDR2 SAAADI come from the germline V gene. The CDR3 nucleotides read TGCGCCAGCAGTGGAGGGATCGGGGATCAGCCCCAGCATTTT. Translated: CASSGGIGDQPQHF.

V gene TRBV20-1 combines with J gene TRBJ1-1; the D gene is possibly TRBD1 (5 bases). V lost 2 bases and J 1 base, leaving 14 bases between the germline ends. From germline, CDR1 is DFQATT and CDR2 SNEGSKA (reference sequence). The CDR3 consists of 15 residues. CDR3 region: CSARPNGHPNTEAFF. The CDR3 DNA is TGCAGTGCTAGACCTAACGGACACCCGAACACTGAAGCTTTCTTT.

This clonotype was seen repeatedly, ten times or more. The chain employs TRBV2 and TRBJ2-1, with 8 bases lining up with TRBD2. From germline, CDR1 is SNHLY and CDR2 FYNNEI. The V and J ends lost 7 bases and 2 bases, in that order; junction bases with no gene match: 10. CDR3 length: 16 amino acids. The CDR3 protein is CASIRSAGGAYNEQFF. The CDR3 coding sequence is TGTGCCAGCATAAGGTCGGCGGGGGGCGCCTACAATGAGCAGTTCTTC. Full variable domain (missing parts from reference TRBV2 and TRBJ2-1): EPEVTQTPSHQVTQMGQEVILRCVPISNHLYFYWYRQILGQKVEFLVSFYNNEISEKSEIFDDQFSVERPDGSNFTLKIRSTKLEDSAMYFCASIRSAGGAYNEQFFGPGTRLTVL.

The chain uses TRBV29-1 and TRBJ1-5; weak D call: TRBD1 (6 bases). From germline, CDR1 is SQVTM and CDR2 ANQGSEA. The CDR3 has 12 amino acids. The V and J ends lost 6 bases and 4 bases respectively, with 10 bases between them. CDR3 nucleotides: TGCAGCGTGATGGGGGCGAATCAGCCCCAGCATTTT. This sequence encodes CSVMGANQPQHF. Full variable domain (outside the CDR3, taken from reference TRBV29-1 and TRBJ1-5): SAVISQKPSRDICQRGTSLTIQCQVDSQVTMMFWYRQQPGQSLTLIATANQGSEATYESGFVIDKFPISRPNLTFSTLTVSNMSPEDSSIYLCSVMGANQPQHFGDGTRLSIL.

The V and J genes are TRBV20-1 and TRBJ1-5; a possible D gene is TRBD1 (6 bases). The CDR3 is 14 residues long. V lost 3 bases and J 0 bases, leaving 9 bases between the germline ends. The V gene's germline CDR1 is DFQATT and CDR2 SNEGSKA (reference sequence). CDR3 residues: CSASPGDSNQPQHF. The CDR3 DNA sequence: TGCAGTGCTAGCCCAGGGGATAGCAATCAGCCCCAGCATTTT.

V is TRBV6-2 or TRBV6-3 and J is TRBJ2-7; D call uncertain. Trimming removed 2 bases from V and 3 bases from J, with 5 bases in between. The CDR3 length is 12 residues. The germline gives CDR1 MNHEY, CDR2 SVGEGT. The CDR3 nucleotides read TGTGCCAGCAGTTACACGGACTACGAGCAGTACGTC. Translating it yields CASSYTDYEQYV.

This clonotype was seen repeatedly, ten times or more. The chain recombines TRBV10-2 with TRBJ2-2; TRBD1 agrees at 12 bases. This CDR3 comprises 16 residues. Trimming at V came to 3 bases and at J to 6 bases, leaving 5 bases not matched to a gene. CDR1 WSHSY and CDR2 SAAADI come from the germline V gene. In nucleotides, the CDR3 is TGCGCCAGCAGTGAACGGGGACAGGGGGCACCCGGGGAGCTGTTTTTT. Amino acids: CASSERGQGAPGELFF.

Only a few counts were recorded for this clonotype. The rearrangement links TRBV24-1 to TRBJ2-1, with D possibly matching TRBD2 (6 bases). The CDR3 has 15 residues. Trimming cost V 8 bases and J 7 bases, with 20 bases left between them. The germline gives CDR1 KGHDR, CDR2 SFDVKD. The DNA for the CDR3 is TGTGCCACCATTCCCAGAGTAGCGGATAGAAATGAGCAGTTCTTC. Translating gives CATIPRVADRNEQFF.

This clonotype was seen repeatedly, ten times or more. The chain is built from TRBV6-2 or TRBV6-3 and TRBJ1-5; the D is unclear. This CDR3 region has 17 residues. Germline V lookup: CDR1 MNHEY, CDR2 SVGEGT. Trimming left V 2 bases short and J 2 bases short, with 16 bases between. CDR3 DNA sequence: TGTGCCAGCAGTTACGGCGGCAGTTTAATGGGCAATCAGCCCCAGCATTTT. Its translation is CASSYGGSLMGNQPQHF.

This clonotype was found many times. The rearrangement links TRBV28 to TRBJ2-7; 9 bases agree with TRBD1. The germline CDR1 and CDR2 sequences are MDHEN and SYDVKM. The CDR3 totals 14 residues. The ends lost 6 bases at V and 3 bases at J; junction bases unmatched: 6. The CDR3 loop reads CASSSGQGLYEQYV. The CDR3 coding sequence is TGTGCCAGCAGCTCGGGACAGGGTCTCTACGAGCAGTACGTC.

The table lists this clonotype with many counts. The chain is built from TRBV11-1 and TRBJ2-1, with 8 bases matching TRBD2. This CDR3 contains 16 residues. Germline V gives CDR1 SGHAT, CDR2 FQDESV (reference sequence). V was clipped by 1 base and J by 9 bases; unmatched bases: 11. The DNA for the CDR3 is TGTGCCAGCAGCTTAGGTCGGGGGGGCCCGGCGAGTGAGCAGTTCTTC. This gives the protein CASSLGRGGPASEQFF.

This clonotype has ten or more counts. CDR3 sequence (DNA): TGTGCCAGCAGGGCCGGGACAGATAGCAATCAGCCCCAGCATTTT. Its protein is CASRAGTDSNQPQHF. This rearrangement joins TRBV7-8 to TRBJ1-5, with TRBD1 matching 7 bases. Germline-derived CDR1 and CDR2 are SGHVS and FQNEAQ. The CDR3 is 15 amino acids. J was trimmed by 0 bases and V by 6 bases; bases with no gene match: 5.

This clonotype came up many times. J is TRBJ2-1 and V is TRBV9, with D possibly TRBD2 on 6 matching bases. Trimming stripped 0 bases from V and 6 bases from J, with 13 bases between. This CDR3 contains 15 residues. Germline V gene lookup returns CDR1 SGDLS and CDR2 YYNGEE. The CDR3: CASSVEEGLGNEQFF. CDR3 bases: TGTGCCAGCAGCGTAGAGGAGGGTCTAGGCAATGAGCAGTTCTTC.

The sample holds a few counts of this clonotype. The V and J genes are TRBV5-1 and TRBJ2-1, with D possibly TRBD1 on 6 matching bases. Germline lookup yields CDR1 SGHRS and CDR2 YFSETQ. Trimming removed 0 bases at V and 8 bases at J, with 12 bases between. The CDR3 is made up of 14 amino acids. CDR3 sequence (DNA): TGCGCCAGCAGCTTGGGCCCTGGGGGCGATGAGCAGTTCTTC. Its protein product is CASSLGPGGDEQFF.

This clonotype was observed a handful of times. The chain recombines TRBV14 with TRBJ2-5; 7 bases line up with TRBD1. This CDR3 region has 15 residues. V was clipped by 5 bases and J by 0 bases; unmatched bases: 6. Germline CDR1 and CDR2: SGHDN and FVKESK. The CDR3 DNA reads TGTGCCAGCAGCGCCTACAGGGGATACCAAGAGACCCAGTACTTC. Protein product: CASSAYRGYQETQYF.

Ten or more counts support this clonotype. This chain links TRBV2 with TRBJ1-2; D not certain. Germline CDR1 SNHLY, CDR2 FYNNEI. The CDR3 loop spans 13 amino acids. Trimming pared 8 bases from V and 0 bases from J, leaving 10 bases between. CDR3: CASFPATNYGYTF. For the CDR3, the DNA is TGTGCCAGCTTCCCTGCCACTAACTATGGCTACACCTTC.

CDR3 in DNA: TGTGCCAGCAGTGAATATCGGAGTGGCGGGAACCCCCTTTCGGATACGCAGTATTTT. This sequence encodes CASSEYRSGGNPLSDTQYF. This sequence joins TRBV25-1 and TRBJ2-3; TRBD2 is a possible D gene (6 bases). The CDR3 runs to 19 residues. Germline CDR1 and CDR2: MGHDK and SYGVNS. Deletions cut 0 bases from V and 6 bases from J, with 25 bases between.

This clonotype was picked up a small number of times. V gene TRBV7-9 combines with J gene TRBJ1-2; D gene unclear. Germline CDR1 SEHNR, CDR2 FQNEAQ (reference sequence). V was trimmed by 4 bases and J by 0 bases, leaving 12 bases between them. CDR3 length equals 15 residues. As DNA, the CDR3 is TGTGCCAGCAGCTCCTCACGAGACCCTAACTATGGCTACACCTTC. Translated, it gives CASSSSRDPNYGYTF.

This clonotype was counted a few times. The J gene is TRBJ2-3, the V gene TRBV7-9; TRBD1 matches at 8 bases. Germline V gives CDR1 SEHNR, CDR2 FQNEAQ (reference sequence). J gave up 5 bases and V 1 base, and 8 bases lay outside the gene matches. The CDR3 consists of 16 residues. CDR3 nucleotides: TGTGCCAGCAGCTTAGGACAGGGGATAAGTGAAGATACGCAGTATTTT. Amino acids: CASSLGQGISEDTQYF.

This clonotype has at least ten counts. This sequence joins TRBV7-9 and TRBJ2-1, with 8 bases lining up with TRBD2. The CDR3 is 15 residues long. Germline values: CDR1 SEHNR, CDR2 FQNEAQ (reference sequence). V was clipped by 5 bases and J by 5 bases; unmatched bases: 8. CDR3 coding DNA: TGTGCCAGCAGCCCACCGGGACTAGTAGACAATGAGCAGTTCTTC. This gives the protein CASSPPGLVDNEQFF.

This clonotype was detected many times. As DNA, the CDR3 is TGCAGCGTGGCGAATCAGGACAGGCTCTCTGGAAACACCATATATTTT. Translated, it gives CSVANQDRLSGNTIYF. The chain joins TRBV29-1 to TRBJ1-3; 7 positions agree with TRBD1. CDR3 length equals 16 residues. The V gene end was trimmed by 6 bases and the J gene end by 0 bases; junction bases not matched to a gene: 11. Germline-derived CDR1 and CDR2 are SQVTM and ANQGSEA. Full variable domain (outside the CDR3, taken from reference TRBV29-1 and TRBJ1-3): SAVISQKPSRDICQRGTSLTIQCQVDSQVTMMFWYRQQPGQSLTLIATANQGSEATYESGFVIDKFPISRPNLTFSTLTVSNMSPEDSSIYLCSVANQDRLSGNTIYFGEGSWLTVV.

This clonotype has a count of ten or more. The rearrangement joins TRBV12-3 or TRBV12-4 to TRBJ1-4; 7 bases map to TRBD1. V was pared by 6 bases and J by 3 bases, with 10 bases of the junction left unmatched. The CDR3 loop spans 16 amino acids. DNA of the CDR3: TGTGCCAGCAGAAGGACAGGTCGTAACGCTAATGAAAAACTGTTTTTT. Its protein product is CASRRTGRNANEKLFF.

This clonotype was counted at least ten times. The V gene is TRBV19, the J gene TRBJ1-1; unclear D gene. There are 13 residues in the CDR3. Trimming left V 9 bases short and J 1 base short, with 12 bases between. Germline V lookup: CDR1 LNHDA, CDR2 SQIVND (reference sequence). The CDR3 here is CASSRTGNTEAFF. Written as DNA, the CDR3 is TGTGCCAGCAGCCGGACCGGGAACACTGAAGCTTTCTTT.

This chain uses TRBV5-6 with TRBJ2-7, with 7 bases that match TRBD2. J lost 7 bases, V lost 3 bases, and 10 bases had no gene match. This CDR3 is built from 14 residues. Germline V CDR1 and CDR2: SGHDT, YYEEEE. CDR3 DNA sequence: TGTGCCAGCAGCTCCTGGGGGGAGGGCCGTGAGCAGTACTTC. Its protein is CASSSWGEGREQYF. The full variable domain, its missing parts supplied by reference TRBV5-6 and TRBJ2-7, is DAGVTQSPTHLIKTRGQQVTLRCSPKSGHDTVSWYQQALGQGPQFIFQYYEEEERQRGNFPDRFSGHQFPNYSSELNVNALLLGDSALYLCASSSWGEGREQYFGPGTRLTVT.

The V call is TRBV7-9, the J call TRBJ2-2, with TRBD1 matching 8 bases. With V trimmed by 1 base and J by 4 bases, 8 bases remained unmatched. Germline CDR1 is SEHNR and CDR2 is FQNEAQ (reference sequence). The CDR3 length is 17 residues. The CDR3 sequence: CASSLERTGLGTGELFF. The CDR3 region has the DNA TGTGCCAGCAGCTTAGAAAGGACAGGGCTCGGCACCGGGGAGCTGTTTTTT.

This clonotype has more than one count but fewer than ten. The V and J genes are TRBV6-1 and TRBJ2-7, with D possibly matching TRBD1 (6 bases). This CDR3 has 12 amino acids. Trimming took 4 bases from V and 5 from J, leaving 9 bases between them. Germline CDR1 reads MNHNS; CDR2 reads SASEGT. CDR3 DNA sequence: TGTGCCAGCAGTGCACAGGGTAACGAGCAGTACGTC. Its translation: CASSAQGNEQYV.

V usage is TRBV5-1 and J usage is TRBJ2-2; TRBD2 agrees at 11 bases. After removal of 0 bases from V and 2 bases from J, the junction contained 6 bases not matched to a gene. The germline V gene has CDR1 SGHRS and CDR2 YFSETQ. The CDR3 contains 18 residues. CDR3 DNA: TGCGCCAGCAGCTTGGTTCCTAGCGGGGGGCCTAACACCGGGGAGCTGTTTTTT. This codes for CASSLVPSGGPNTGELFF.

The CDR3 sequence is CASRSDGIYNSPLHF. DNA of the CDR3: TGCGCCAGCAGGTCGGACGGAATCTATAATTCACCCCTCCACTTT. V usage is TRBV5-1 and J usage is TRBJ1-6; D is unresolved. The CDR3 contains 15 residues. Germline V gene lookup returns CDR1 SGHRS and CDR2 YFSETQ. Trimming took 5 bases from V and 3 from J, leaving 12 bases between them.

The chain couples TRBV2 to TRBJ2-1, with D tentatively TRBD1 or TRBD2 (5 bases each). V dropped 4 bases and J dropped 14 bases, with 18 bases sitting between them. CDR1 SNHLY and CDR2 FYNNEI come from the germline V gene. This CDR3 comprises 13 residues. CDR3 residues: CASSADLGEWEFF. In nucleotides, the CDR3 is TGTGCCAGCAGTGCCGACTTGGGGGAGTGGGAGTTCTTC.